The 15 T cell receptor beta chains in this list originate from one sample, sequenced in a study of CD8+ T cells in alopecia areata. Following RNA extraction, reverse transcription yielded cDNA that acted as the sequencing template. Sequencing used immunoSEQ multiplex PCR; TCRdb keeps in-frame clones, though not all of them. The table lists 65,000 to 95,000 clones, roughly 51% of them singletons, with around 5% in the top ten. Sequences were obtained from NKG2D-high CD8+ T cells sorted from blood. The receptors shown here come from a human donor with alopecia areata.

This chain joins TRBV29-1 and TRBJ2-3; no clear D gene. The germline V and J ends were trimmed by 1 base and 4 bases, with 3 bases remaining between them. This CDR3 is built from 11 residues. Germline CDR1 reads SQVTM; CDR2 reads ANQGSEA. In DNA form, the CDR3 reads TGCAGCGTTGAAGTGGCAGATACGCAGTATTTT. Its protein is CSVEVADTQYF.

In its sample, this clone was seen a few times. This chain links TRBV29-1 with TRBJ2-7; maybe TRBD2 (5 bases). Germline V gives CDR1 SQVTM, CDR2 ANQGSEA. The V and J ends lost 1 base and 0 bases respectively, with 10 bases between them. The CDR3 loop spans 14 amino acids. CDR3 region: CSVEVASGSYEQYF. The CDR3 DNA is TGCAGCGTTGAAGTGGCCAGCGGCTCCTACGAGCAGTACTTC.

V gene TRBV29-1 combines with J gene TRBJ2-7; TRBD2 matches at 9 bases. This CDR3 comprises 13 residues. Trimming removed 5 bases from V and 3 bases from J; junction bases left unmatched: 5. Germline V lookup: CDR1 SQVTM, CDR2 ANQGSEA. In DNA, the CDR3 is TGCAGCGTTCGGACTAGCGCGTTCTACGAGCAGTACTTC. Its protein is CSVRTSAFYEQYF.

This chain connects TRBV30 to TRBJ2-7; D may be TRBD2 (6 bases). The ends were cut back, 8 bases at V and 9 bases at J, with 23 bases in the middle. The CDR3 runs 13 residues. Germline loops: CDR1 GTSNPN, CDR2 SVGIG (reference sequence). CDR3 amino acids: CAATGGESGLQYF. CDR3 sequence (DNA): TGTGCCGCAACTGGCGGGGAATCGGGTTTGCAGTACTTC. Full variable domain (rest looked up from reference TRBV30 and TRBJ2-7): SQTIHQWPATLVQPVGSPLSLECTVEGTSNPNLYWYRQAAGRGLQLLFYSVGIGQISSEVPQNLSASRPQDRQFILSSKKLLLSDSGFYLCAATGGESGLQYFGPGTRLTVT.

The chain is built from TRBV7-9 and TRBJ2-7; D call uncertain. Germline CDR1 reads SEHNR; CDR2 reads FQNEAQ (reference sequence). Trimming took 4 bases from V and 0 from J, leaving 16 bases between them. This CDR3 has 16 amino acids. The CDR3 nucleotides are TGTGCCAGCAGCTCGCCCGTTGGGAAATACTCCTACGAGCAGTACTTC. Translated, it gives CASSSPVGKYSYEQYF.

Only a few counts were recorded for this clone. The chain joins TRBV5-1 to TRBJ1-1; no firm D call. The length of the CDR3 is 10 residues. Trimming cost V 3 bases and J 8 bases, with 5 bases left between them. CDR1 is SGHRS and CDR2 is YFSETQ in the germline V gene. In nucleotides, the CDR3 is TGCGCCAGCAGCTCCGGGGAAGCTTTCTTT. Its translation is CASSSGEAFF.

This chain links TRBV15 with TRBJ1-5; the D gene is possibly TRBD1 (6 bases). The germline CDR1 and CDR2 sequences are LNHNV and YYDKDF (reference sequence). V was trimmed by 3 bases and J by 7 bases, leaving 10 bases between them. The CDR3 is made up of 13 amino acids. The CDR3 is CATSSTGSQPQHF. CDR3 nucleotide sequence: TGTGCCACCAGCAGTACAGGGTCGCAGCCCCAGCATTTT.

The rearrangement links TRBV18 to TRBJ2-5, with 9 bases aligning to TRBD1. The V gene's germline CDR1 is KGHSH and CDR2 LQKENI. The CDR3 contains 15 residues. Unmatched junction bases numbered 3, after V lost 0 bases and J lost 4 bases. This CDR3 is CASSPPDRGAETQYF. In DNA, the CDR3 is TGTGCCAGCTCACCACCGGACAGGGGCGCAGAGACCCAGTACTTC.

The chain uses TRBV29-1 and TRBJ2-7; possibly TRBD1 or TRBD2 for D (5 bases each). Trimming left V 7 bases short and J 4 bases short, with 14 bases between. This CDR3 has 12 residues. Germline V gene data show CDR1 as SQVTM and CDR2 as ANQGSEA. Here the CDR3 reads CSAQGVSYEQYF. The CDR3 DNA reads TGCAGCGCCCAGGGAGTTTCTTACGAGCAGTACTTC.

This clone was detected only a few times. The V gene is TRBV2, the J gene TRBJ2-7; 9 nucleotides line up with TRBD2. CDR1 is SNHLY, CDR2 FYNNEI, per germline. This CDR3 has 15 residues. J lost 2 bases, V lost 8 bases, and 10 bases had no gene match. The CDR3 DNA sequence: TGTGCCAGCCTAAAGGGACTAGCAATTCCCTACGAGCAGTACTTC. Residues: CASLKGLAIPYEQYF. Full variable domain (remainder filled in from reference TRBV2 and TRBJ2-7): EPEVTQTPSHQVTQMGQEVILRCVPISNHLYFYWYRQILGQKVEFLVSFYNNEISEKSEIFDDQFSVERPDGSNFTLKIRSTKLEDSAMYFCASLKGLAIPYEQYFGPGTRLTVT.

This chain joins TRBV29-1 and TRBJ2-3; the D is unclear. Germline loops: CDR1 SQVTM, CDR2 ANQGSEA. CDR3 length: 12 amino acids. V was clipped by 1 base and J by 9 bases, with 11 bases between them. The CDR3 loop is CSVEGTYQTQYF. The CDR3 DNA reads as TGCAGCGTTGAAGGCACTTATCAGACGCAGTATTTT.

The gene calls are TRBV29-1 and TRBJ2-7; no clear D. The ends were cut back, 4 bases at V and 2 bases at J, with 9 bases in the middle. Germline V lookup: CDR1 SQVTM, CDR2 ANQGSEA. The CDR3 is made up of 12 amino acids. The CDR3 sequence: CSVGDGAYEQYF. In DNA form, the CDR3 reads TGCAGCGTTGGAGATGGGGCCTACGAGCAGTACTTC.

This rearrangement joins TRBV29-1 to TRBJ2-1; TRBD1 matches 7 bases. There are 15 residues in the CDR3. Germline-derived CDR1 and CDR2 are SQVTM and ANQGSEA. V was clipped by 5 bases and J by 2 bases; unmatched bases: 9. The CDR3, as DNA: TGCAGCGTTAAGGAGATGACAGGGCCCTACAATGAGCAGTTCTTC. It codes for CSVKEMTGPYNEQFF.

The chain combines TRBV27 with TRBJ1-2, with D unresolved. The length of the CDR3 is 11 residues. Per germline, CDR1 MNHEY and CDR2 SMNVEV (reference sequence). V was cut by 4 bases and J by 6 bases, with 6 bases left in between. The CDR3 loop is CASSSGDGYTF. The CDR3 nucleotides read TGTGCCAGCAGTTCCGGGGATGGCTACACCTTC.

This clone was detected only once. Other DNA sequences within the sample encode an identical CDR3. The V gene is TRBV28, the J gene TRBJ2-7; D is ambiguous. V was pared by 6 bases and J by 7 bases, with 10 bases between. Germline lookup yields CDR1 MDHEN and CDR2 SYDVKM. This CDR3 is 11 amino acids long. The chain's CDR3 is CASSPPGEQYF. The CDR3 DNA follows: TGTGCCAGCAGCCCCCCCGGTGAGCAGTACTTC.